This passage covers 5 T cell receptor beta chains from one sample sequenced in a study of regulatory T cells in long-lasting Graves disease. As to time point: newly diagnosed GD, antithyroid drugs for less than 3 months. With RNA extracted from PBMCs as input, the TCR library was made. Arm-PCR with iRepertoire HTBI primers amplified the CDR3 regions for these TCR beta libraries. TCRdb called the multiplex PCR reads again in MiXCR, with one record for every CDR3 protein. In the table there are a few hundred thousand distinct CDR3 sequences, about 12% of which are singletons. These records were also assigned to another study, of T cells in Graves' hyperthyroidism and ophthalmopathy.

Sequencing used peripheral blood mononuclear cells (PBMCs), obtained at new diagnosis, from a patient treated with antithyroid drugs. The receptor source for this set is a young woman with Graves disease.

This clonotype was recorded at least ten times. The CDR3 region has the DNA TGTGCCAGCAGTACCCCGGGGGGGGCTCCGAACACCGGGGAGCTGTTTTTT. This encodes CASSTPGGAPNTGELFF. The V call is TRBV27, the J call TRBJ2-2; 8 nucleotides agree with TRBD2. J was trimmed by 0 bases and V by 5 bases; bases with no gene match: 8. The CDR3 has 17 amino acids. Germline CDR1 and CDR2: MNHEY and SMNVEV (reference sequence).

This clonotype has a count of ten or more. The V call is TRBV24-1, the J call TRBJ2-1; a possible D gene is TRBD1 (7 bases). The CDR3 length is 17 residues. The germline gives CDR1 KGHDR, CDR2 SFDVKD. The V and J ends lost 2 bases and 9 bases respectively, with 22 bases between them. Here the CDR3 DNA reads TGTGCCACCAGTGATTCGTGGGGGGACAGTCGGTGGGGTGAGCAGTTCTTC. Protein sequence: CATSDSWGDSRWGEQFF.

The chain links TRBV11-2 to TRBJ1-2; no reliable D call. With 4 bases removed from V and 2 bases from J, the gap between germline ends came to 17 bases. There are 16 residues in the CDR3. Germline CDR1 SGHAT, CDR2 FQNNGV. The chain's CDR3 is CASSSRWASPNYGYTF. CDR3 DNA sequence: TGTGCCAGCAGCTCGCGGTGGGCCTCGCCAAACTATGGCTACACCTTC.

This clonotype appeared a few times. The chain couples TRBV14 to TRBJ1-1; D is uncertain. Germline values: CDR1 SGHDN, CDR2 FVKESK. Trimming removed 0 bases at V and 4 bases at J, with 9 bases between. There are 14 residues in the CDR3. CDR3 protein: CASSQDKEGTEAFF. CDR3 sequence (DNA): TGTGCCAGCAGCCAAGATAAAGAGGGCACTGAAGCTTTCTTT.

This clonotype was seen at least ten times. The CDR3 coding sequence is TGTGCCAGCAACGGGGAGTCCGAGCAGTACTTC. Protein: CASNGESEQYF. This chain links TRBV2 with TRBJ2-7, with TRBD2 as a possible D gene (5 bases). V lost 7 bases and J lost 6, with 10 bases in between. There are 11 residues in the CDR3. Germline CDR1 and CDR2: SNHLY and FYNNEI.